The 21 T cell receptor beta chains below come from one sample, sequenced in a study of CD8+ T cells in alopecia areata. Extraction and reverse transcription of RNA yielded cDNA as the sequencing template. The table came from immunoSEQ multiplex PCR; TCRdb's copy has only in-frame clones and leaves some out. The table records 150,000 to 200,000 clones, about three fifths of them present only once. Sequenced sample: CD4+ T cells sorted from blood. The receptors were sampled from a human donor in good health.

V gene TRBV7-2 combines with J gene TRBJ2-7, with a possible D match to TRBD1 (6 bases). Germline CDR1 is SGHTA and CDR2 is FQGNSA. The CDR3 runs to 16 residues. Trimming removed 1 base from V and 6 bases from J, with 19 bases in between. The DNA for the CDR3 is TGTGCCAGCAGCTTAGGTGGGACACGGGCACAGGCCGAGCAGTACTTC. Protein sequence: CASSLGGTRAQAEQYF.

The chain joins TRBV29-1 to TRBJ1-4; D uncertain. This CDR3 region has 13 residues. The germline gives CDR1 SQVTM, CDR2 ANQGSEA. The V and J ends lost 0 bases and 1 base respectively, with 3 bases between them. The CDR3 protein is CSVEDLTNEKLFF. The CDR3 nucleotides read TGCAGCGTTGAAGACCTAACTAATGAAAAACTGTTTTTT.

In DNA, the CDR3 is TGCAGCGTTGCAACGGGAGCCGCAGATACGCAGTATTTT. Translating gives CSVATGAADTQYF. J is TRBJ2-3 and V is TRBV29-1; D possibly corresponds to TRBD2 (6 bases). Trimming stripped 4 bases from V and 4 bases from J, with 12 bases between. The CDR3 totals 13 residues. CDR1 SQVTM and CDR2 ANQGSEA come from the germline V gene.

This clone was counted only a few times. This chain connects TRBV5-4 to TRBJ1-1; no clear D gene. V gave up 0 bases and J gave up 7 bases, with 13 bases separating them. Germline V CDR1 and CDR2: SGHNT, YYREEE (reference sequence). This CDR3 is built from 14 residues. DNA for the CDR3: TGTGCCAGCAGCTTGGGGGGTCACCTAGTTGAAGCTTTCTTT. This sequence encodes CASSLGGHLVEAFF.

The V call is TRBV4-2, the J call TRBJ2-1; 9 bases map to TRBD2. The CDR3 length is 17 residues. With V trimmed by 4 bases and J by 0 bases, 7 bases remained unmatched. Germline CDR1 LGHNA, CDR2 YNFKEQ. CDR3 protein: CASSPLAGGGSYNEQFF. DNA of the CDR3: TGTGCCAGCAGCCCCCTGGCGGGGGGGGGCTCCTACAATGAGCAGTTCTTC.

This chain uses TRBV29-1 with TRBJ1-1; D not certain. Trimming pared 4 bases from V and 1 base from J, leaving 16 bases between. This CDR3 region has 15 residues. Germline V gene sequence: CDR1 SQVTM, CDR2 ANQGSEA. Here the CDR3 DNA reads TGCAGCGTTGCCGCCCTTAGTAACCCGAACACTGAAGCTTTCTTT. Amino acid sequence: CSVAALSNPNTEAFF.

The chain uses TRBV15 and TRBJ1-1; 11 nucleotides line up with TRBD1. V shed 0 bases and J 8 bases; nucleotides not matched to a gene: 5. In germline, CDR1 is LNHNV, CDR2 YYDKDF (reference sequence). This CDR3 comprises 15 residues. CDR3 in amino acids: CATSRDLGQGEEAFF. As DNA, the CDR3 is TGTGCCACCAGCAGAGATTTGGGACAGGGGGAAGAAGCTTTCTTT.

This chain joins TRBV5-4 and TRBJ1-4, with TRBD1 as a possible D gene (6 bases). Germline loops: CDR1 SGHNT, CDR2 YYREEE (reference sequence). The CDR3 runs to 15 residues. The V end lost 1 base, the J end lost 4 bases, and 11 bases lay between the germline ends. CDR3 protein: CASSLPQGSNEKLFF. CDR3 bases: TGTGCCAGCAGCTTGCCCCAGGGGAGTAATGAAAAACTGTTTTTT.

The chain joins TRBV19 to TRBJ2-4; TRBD1 agrees at 9 bases. Germline loops: CDR1 LNHDA, CDR2 SQIVND (reference sequence). The CDR3 length is 14 residues. V shed 4 bases, J shed 7 bases, and the junction held 5 bases outside the gene matches. The CDR3 sequence: CASSTQTGGNIQYF. The CDR3 DNA is TGTGCCAGTAGTACCCAGACAGGGGGTAACATTCAGTACTTC.

V is TRBV27 and J is TRBJ1-1; D call uncertain. Germline V gene data show CDR1 as MNHEY and CDR2 as SMNVEV (reference sequence). V was clipped by 4 bases and J by 0 bases, with 6 bases between them. This CDR3 has 13 residues. CDR3 in amino acids: CASSSYMNTEAFF. In DNA form, the CDR3 reads TGTGCCAGCAGTTCCTACATGAACACTGAAGCTTTCTTT.

This clone came up a few times. V is TRBV29-1 and J is TRBJ2-7; tentatively, D is TRBD1 (5 bases). This CDR3 has 14 amino acids. Germline CDR1 reads SQVTM; CDR2 reads ANQGSEA. Trimming shortened V by 2 bases and J by 6 bases, and 17 bases separated the two germline ends. The DNA of the CDR3 is TGCAGCGTTGAATTCACAGGCCTGGACGGCGAGCAGTACTTC. It encodes CSVEFTGLDGEQYF.

This rearrangement joins TRBV4-1 to TRBJ2-2; D may be TRBD2 (5 bases). The germline V gene has CDR1 MGHRA and CDR2 YSYEKL. The CDR3 consists of 15 residues. The V end lost 1 base, the J end lost 4 bases, and 10 bases lay between the germline ends. The chain's CDR3 is CASSQGARGTGELFF. CDR3 bases: TGCGCCAGCAGCCAAGGTGCCCGGGGCACCGGGGAGCTGTTTTTT.

This CDR3 reads CASSYRDRAPDTQYF. CDR3 coding DNA: TGTGCCAGCAGCTACCGGGACAGGGCCCCAGATACGCAGTATTTT. This chain uses TRBV7-8 with TRBJ2-3; 9 nucleotides match TRBD1. In germline, CDR1 is SGHVS, CDR2 FQNEAQ. The ends lost 4 bases at V and 4 bases at J; junction bases unmatched: 6. The CDR3 consists of 15 residues. Full variable domain (rest looked up from reference TRBV7-8 and TRBJ2-3): GAGVSQSPRYKVAKRGQDVALRCDPISGHVSLFWYQQALGQGPEFLTYFQNEAQLDKSGLPSDRFFAERPEGSVSTLKIQRTQQEDSAVYLCASSYRDRAPDTQYFGPGTRLTVL.

The chain couples TRBV15 to TRBJ2-7; possible D gene TRBD2, 6 bases. Germline V gives CDR1 LNHNV, CDR2 YYDKDF (reference sequence). V lost 5 bases, J lost 1 base, and 12 bases lay in between. The CDR3 consists of 14 residues. CDR3 sequence reads: CATSGVAESYEQYF. As DNA, the CDR3 is TGTGCCACCAGCGGGGTAGCGGAATCCTACGAGCAGTACTTC.

The chain combines TRBV18 with TRBJ1-1, with D perhaps TRBD1 (5 bases). This CDR3 contains 14 residues. Germline loops: CDR1 KGHSH, CDR2 LQKENI. The V gene lost 8 bases and the J gene lost 0 bases, with 13 bases spanning the gap. The CDR3 bases are TGTGCCAGCCAGTTACAGGAGATGAACACTGAAGCTTTCTTT. Its protein is CASQLQEMNTEAFF.

This clone was observed a handful of times. The chain employs TRBV28 and TRBJ1-2; D remains unclear. The V end was cut by 7 bases, the J end by 8 bases, with 23 bases between. The CDR3 extends over 15 amino acids. The germline CDR1 and CDR2 sequences are MDHEN and SYDVKM. DNA of the CDR3: TGTGCCAGCATGCAGCCTCGCGGGTATTCCTACGGCTACACCTTC. Protein sequence: CASMQPRGYSYGYTF.

The chain employs TRBV12-5 and TRBJ2-5, with 8 bases fitting TRBD2. The V and J ends lost 4 bases and 7 bases, in that order; junction bases with no gene match: 2. CDR1 is LGHNT, CDR2 FRNRAP, per germline. The CDR3 consists of 12 residues. In DNA, the CDR3 is TGTGCTAGTGGTTCGCGGGGGGCGACCCAGTACTTC. Its translation is CASGSRGATQYF.

This chain uses TRBV20-1 with TRBJ2-5; D remains ambiguous. The CDR3 is 11 amino acids. The germline gives CDR1 DFQATT, CDR2 SNEGSKA (reference sequence). The CDR3 bases are TGCGGCGCCCGAGCCAAAGGGACCCAGTACTTC. It codes for CGARAKGTQYF.

The table lists this clone with a few counts. This chain uses TRBV4-1 with TRBJ1-1, with TRBD1 identical over 7 bases. The CDR3 contains 14 residues. V dropped 4 bases and J dropped 4; count of bases not matched to a gene: 6. Germline V gives CDR1 MGHRA, CDR2 YSYEKL. The CDR3 here is CASSRVPGGTEAFF. CDR3 nucleotide sequence: TGCGCCAGCAGCCGAGTCCCAGGGGGCACTGAAGCTTTCTTT.

This clone showed up just once. The rearrangement uses TRBV28 and TRBJ1-5; TRBD1 matches 9 bases. Trimming took 6 bases from V and 6 from J; bases not matched to a gene: 6. The CDR3 runs to 14 residues. Germline values: CDR1 MDHEN, CDR2 SYDVKM. The DNA of the CDR3 is TGTGCCAGCAGCTTACAGGGGGCCGGTCAGCCCCAGCATTTT. It specifies CASSLQGAGQPQHF.

This rearrangement joins TRBV30 to TRBJ2-2; D is perhaps TRBD1 (6 bases). CDR1 and CDR2 (germline): GTSNPN, SVGIG (reference sequence). This CDR3 is built from 15 residues. Trimming left V 0 bases short and J 6 bases short, with 14 bases between. The chain's CDR3 is CAWSVLQGTAGELFF. CDR3 nucleotides: TGTGCCTGGAGTGTCCTACAGGGAACAGCCGGGGAGCTGTTTTTT.